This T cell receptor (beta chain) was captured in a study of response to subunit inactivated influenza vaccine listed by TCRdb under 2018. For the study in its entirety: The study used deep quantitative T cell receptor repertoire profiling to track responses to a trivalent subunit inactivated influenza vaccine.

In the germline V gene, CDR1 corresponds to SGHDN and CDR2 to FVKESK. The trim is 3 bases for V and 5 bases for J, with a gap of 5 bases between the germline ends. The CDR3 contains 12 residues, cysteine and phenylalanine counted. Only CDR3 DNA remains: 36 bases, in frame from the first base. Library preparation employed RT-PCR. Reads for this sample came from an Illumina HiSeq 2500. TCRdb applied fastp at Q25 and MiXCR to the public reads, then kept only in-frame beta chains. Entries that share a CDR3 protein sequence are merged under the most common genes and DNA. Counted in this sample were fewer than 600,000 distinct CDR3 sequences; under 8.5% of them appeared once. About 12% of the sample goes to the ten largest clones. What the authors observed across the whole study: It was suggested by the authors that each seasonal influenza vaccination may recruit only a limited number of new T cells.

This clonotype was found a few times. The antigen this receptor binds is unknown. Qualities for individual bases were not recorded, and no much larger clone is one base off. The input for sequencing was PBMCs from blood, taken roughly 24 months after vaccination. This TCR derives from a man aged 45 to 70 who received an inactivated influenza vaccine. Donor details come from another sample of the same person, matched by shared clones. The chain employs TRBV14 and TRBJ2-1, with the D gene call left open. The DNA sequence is TGTGCCAGCAGCCATGAACACAATGAGCAGTTCTTC. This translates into CASSHEHNEQFF.